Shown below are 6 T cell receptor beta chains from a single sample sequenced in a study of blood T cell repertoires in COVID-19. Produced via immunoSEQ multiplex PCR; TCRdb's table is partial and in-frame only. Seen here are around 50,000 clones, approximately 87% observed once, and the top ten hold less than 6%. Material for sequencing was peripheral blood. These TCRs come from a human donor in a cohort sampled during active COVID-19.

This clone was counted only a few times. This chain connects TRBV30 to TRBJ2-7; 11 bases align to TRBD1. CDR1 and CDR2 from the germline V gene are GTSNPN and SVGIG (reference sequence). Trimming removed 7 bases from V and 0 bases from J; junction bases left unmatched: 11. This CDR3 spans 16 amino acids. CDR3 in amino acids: CAFRDRGFLGSYEQYF. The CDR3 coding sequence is TGTGCCTTCCGGGACAGGGGGTTTCTGGGCTCCTACGAGCAGTACTTC.

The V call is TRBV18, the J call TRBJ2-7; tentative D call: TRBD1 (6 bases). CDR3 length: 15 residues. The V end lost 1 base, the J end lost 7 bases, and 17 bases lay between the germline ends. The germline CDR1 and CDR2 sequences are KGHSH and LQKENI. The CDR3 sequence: CASSPQMGASGEQYF. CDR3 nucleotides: TGTGCCAGCTCACCACAAATGGGGGCTAGTGGGGAGCAGTACTTC. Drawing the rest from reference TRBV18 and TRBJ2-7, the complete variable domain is NAGVMQNPRHLVRRRGQEARLRCSPMKGHSHVYWYRQLPEEGLKFMVYLQKENIIDESGMPKERFSAEFPKEGPSILRIQQVVRGDSAAYFCASSPQMGASGEQYFGPGTRLTVT.

CDR3 sequence reads: CASSQIHPAGAHYGYTF. As DNA, the CDR3 is TGTGCCAGCAGCCAAATCCACCCGGCAGGGGCTCACTATGGCTACACCTTC. The chain recombines TRBV14 with TRBJ1-2; the D gene is possibly TRBD1 (6 bases). Germline CDR1 SGHDN, CDR2 FVKESK. Trimming removed 2 bases at V and 3 bases at J, with 19 bases between. This CDR3 is 17 amino acids long. Full variable domain (missing parts from reference TRBV14 and TRBJ1-2): EAGVTQFPSHSVIEKGQTVTLRCDPISGHDNLYWYRRVMGKEIKFLLHFVKESKQDESGMPNNRFLAERTGGTYSTLKVQPAELEDSGVYFCASSQIHPAGAHYGYTFGSGTRLTVV.

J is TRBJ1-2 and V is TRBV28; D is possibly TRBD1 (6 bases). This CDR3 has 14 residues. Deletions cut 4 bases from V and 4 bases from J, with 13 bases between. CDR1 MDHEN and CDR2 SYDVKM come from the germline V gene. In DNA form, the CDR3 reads TGTGCCAGCAGTTCCAAGGGGGGGTCCTATGGCTACACCTTC. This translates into CASSSKGGSYGYTF.

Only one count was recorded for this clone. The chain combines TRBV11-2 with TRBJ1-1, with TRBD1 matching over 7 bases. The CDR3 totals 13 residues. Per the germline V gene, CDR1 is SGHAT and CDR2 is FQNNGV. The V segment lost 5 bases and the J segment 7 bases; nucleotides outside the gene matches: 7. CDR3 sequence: CASSARQGLEAFF. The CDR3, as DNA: TGTGCCAGCAGCGCACGACAGGGCCTTGAAGCTTTCTTT.

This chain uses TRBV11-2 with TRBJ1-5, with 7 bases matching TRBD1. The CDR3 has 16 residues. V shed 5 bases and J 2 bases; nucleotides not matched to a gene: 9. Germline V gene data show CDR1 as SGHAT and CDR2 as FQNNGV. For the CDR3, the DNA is TGTGCCAGCAGCCAAAGACAGGGCGGGGGCAATCAGCCCCAGCATTTT. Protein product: CASSQRQGGGNQPQHF.